The clone carrying this T cell receptor beta chain was seen a few times. Its matching antigen is unknown. V shed 5 bases, J shed 4 bases, and the junction held 8 bases outside the gene matches. Germline V CDR1 and CDR2: MNHNS, SASEGT. The CDR3 runs 15 residues. The record originates from a study of Graves' ophthalmopathy and Graves' hyperthyroidism. Background on the study: Prior to any treatment, peripheral blood was collected at the time of initial diagnosis. Study-wide findings and caveats: Most thyroid clonotypes with frequency above 0.001 were detected in blood too.

TCR beta CDR3 regions were amplified from RNA transcripts. Second-round multiplex PCR followed a first-round RT-PCR using HTBI primers. TCRdb ran MiXCR on the multiplex PCR reads and lists one entry per CDR3 protein. The repertoire holds 500,000 to 700,000 distinct CDR3 sequences, with about 20% as singletons. Uncontrolled infections, pregnancy, lactation or other autoimmune diseases led to patient exclusion. This TCR derives from a woman between 18 and 29 years old with stable Graves' hyperthyroidism. Some clones in this sample may be carry-over from other donors' samples. The sample consisted of peripheral blood. The gene calls are TRBV6-1 and TRBJ2-7, with 10 bases that match TRBD2. The CDR3 loop reads CASSQPGLARYEQYF. The CDR3 DNA is TGTGCCAGCAGTCAGCCGGGACTAGCGAGGTACGAGCAGTACTTC.